The sequence of this T cell receptor beta chain was determined in a study of T-cell memory formation after mild COVID-19. Study context: The two donors had largely donor-specific TCR clusters.

The CDR3 totals 13 residues. Trimming left V 4 bases short and J 5 bases short, with 8 bases between. CDR1 is LGHNA, CDR2 YNFKEQ, per germline. This clonotype was seen repeatedly, ten times or more. TCRdb reprocessed the 5' RACE reads with MiXCR, giving one entry per CDR3 protein. The repertoire includes about 350,000 distinct CDR3 sequences, roughly 19% of them detected once, and roughly a fifth sits in the top ten. This rearrangement joins TRBV4-2 to TRBJ2-2, with D perhaps matching TRBD2 (5 bases). Sample: PBMCs or a T cell subset sorted from them (not recorded which). This clonotype originated in a man aged 18 to 30 who had mild COVID-19 (a few samples of this study predate the infection). Cell type and time point are not known. For the CDR3, the DNA is TGTGCCAGCAGCCCGAGGGTTACCGGGGAGCTGTTTTTT. It translates to CASSPRVTGELFF.